A single sample gave rise to the 25 T cell receptor beta chains below, sequenced in a study of T-cell memory formation after mild COVID-19. TCRdb re-called the 5' RACE reads with MiXCR, one entry per CDR3 protein. The data show around 200,000 distinct CDR3 sequences, 9% to 10% seen once. Sequencing was carried out using PBMCs or a T cell subset sorted from them (not recorded which). Receptors originate from a man aged 18 to 29 who had mild COVID-19 (a few samples of this study predate the infection). Cell type and time point are not known.

Worth noting for this clonotype: A clone one base away is much larger, so this may be a read error. The rearrangement joins TRBV7-8 to TRBJ1-2; D uncertain. This CDR3 contains 16 residues. The germline V gene has CDR1 SGHVS and CDR2 FQNEAQ. CDR3 coding DNA: TGTGCCAGCAGCTTAGGGCGACTTCCCCCGAACTATGGCTACAGCTTC. As protein: CASSLGRLPPNYGYSF.

The chain has TRBV6-5 and TRBJ2-7; D remains unclear. In germline, CDR1 is MNHEY, CDR2 SVGAGI. Trimming left V 1 base short and J 6 bases short, with 4 bases between. This CDR3 region has 11 residues. In DNA, the CDR3 is TGTGCCAGCAGTTACTTGTCCGAGCAGTACTTC. Protein: CASSYLSEQYF.

The sample holds a few counts of this clonotype. This sequence joins TRBV12-5 and TRBJ1-1; the D gene is possibly TRBD1 (6 bases). The germline CDR1 and CDR2 sequences are LGHNT and FRNRAP. CDR3 length equals 13 residues. The V end was cut by 6 bases, the J end by 4 bases, with 12 bases between. The chain's CDR3 is CASGFGQFTEAFF. The CDR3 coding sequence is TGTGCTAGTGGCTTTGGACAGTTCACTGAAGCTTTCTTT.

The table lists this clonotype with many counts. This sequence joins TRBV6-5 and TRBJ1-2; D is ambiguous. The V end lost 5 bases, the J end lost 7 bases, and 17 bases lay between the germline ends. The CDR3 runs to 14 residues. Germline V gene lookup returns CDR1 MNHEY and CDR2 SVGAGI. The CDR3 DNA reads TGTGCCAGCAGTCCCCGTTGGGTACCTATTGGCTACACCTTC. Translating it yields CASSPRWVPIGYTF.

This chain uses TRBV9 with TRBJ1-2; no clear D gene. The CDR3 runs to 13 residues. The V gene's germline CDR1 is SGDLS and CDR2 YYNGEE. The V end lost 4 bases, the J end lost 4 bases, and 11 bases lay between the germline ends. This chain's CDR3 is CASSYPGLYGYTF. Written as DNA, the CDR3 is TGTGCCAGCAGCTACCCGGGTCTCTATGGCTACACCTTC. Full variable domain (missing parts from reference TRBV9 and TRBJ1-2): DSGVTQTPKHLITATGQRVTLRCSPRSGDLSVYWYQQSLDQGLQFLIQYYNGEERAKGNILERFSAQQFPDLHSELNLSSLELGDSALYFCASSYPGLYGYTFGSGTRLTVV.

The chain carries TRBV5-6 and TRBJ2-3; D possibly corresponds to TRBD2 (5 bases). Germline V gives CDR1 SGHDT, CDR2 YYEEEE. CDR3 size: 16 residues. Between the trimmed V and J ends, which lost 0 bases and 0 bases, there was a span of 11 bases. DNA for the CDR3: TGTGCCAGCAGCTTGGCCGGGGATTCTAGCACAGATACGCAGTATTTT. Translating gives CASSLAGDSSTDTQYF.

At least ten counts were recorded for this clonotype. J is TRBJ1-2 and V is TRBV4-3; D is unresolved. The CDR3 consists of 14 residues. Germline V CDR1 and CDR2: LGHNA, YSLEER. V lost 1 base to trimming and J lost 2 bases, with 8 bases between them. The DNA of the CDR3 is TGCGCCAGCAGCCAAGCCGAGACAAACTATGGCTACACCTTC. The encoded protein is CASSQAETNYGYTF.

This sequence joins TRBV2 and TRBJ2-2; possible D gene TRBD1, 5 bases. This CDR3 has 13 amino acids. Trimming removed 6 bases from V and 3 bases from J, with 8 bases in between. CDR1 and CDR2 (germline): SNHLY, FYNNEI. The CDR3 nucleotides are TGTGCCAGCAGGAGGACATACACCGGGGAGCTGTTTTTT. Translated: CASRRTYTGELFF.

CDR3 protein: CASSPRQENTEAFF. The CDR3 DNA reads as TGTGCCAGCAGCCCTCGGCAGGAGAACACTGAAGCTTTCTTT. The chain recombines TRBV5-4 with TRBJ1-1; D uncertain. The germline V gene encodes CDR1 SGHNT and CDR2 YYREEE (reference sequence). The V and J ends lost 4 bases and 1 base respectively, with 11 bases between them. The CDR3 runs to 14 residues.

This clonotype was seen only a few times. The rearrangement links TRBV12-3 or TRBV12-4 to TRBJ2-7; 13 bases fit TRBD2. Trimming cost V 5 bases and J 3 bases; bases outside gene matches: 7. This CDR3 has 16 residues. CDR3 in amino acids: CASSLPGLAGIYEQYF. For the CDR3, the DNA is TGTGCCAGCAGTCTGCCGGGACTAGCGGGGATCTACGAGCAGTACTTC.

This clonotype was recorded many times. The CDR3: CASSPTVETQYF. CDR3 bases: TGTGCCAGCAGCCCGACAGTGGAGACCCAGTACTTC. The chain combines TRBV7-2 with TRBJ2-5; a weak D match, TRBD1 (5 bases). The CDR3 sequence is 12 residues long. Trimming cost V 5 bases and J 5 bases, with 9 bases left between them. CDR1 is SGHTA and CDR2 is FQGNSA in the germline V gene.

The rearrangement joins TRBV11-2 to TRBJ2-5, with D hard to call. This CDR3 region has 13 residues. V was trimmed by 0 bases and J by 4 bases, leaving 6 bases between them. Germline V gene lookup returns CDR1 SGHAT and CDR2 FQNNGV. The CDR3, as DNA: TGTGCCAGCAGCTTAGAGCGGAGAGAGACCCAGTACTTC. Protein: CASSLERRETQYF. Complete variable domain (other parts from reference TRBV11-2 and TRBJ2-5): EAGVAQSPRYKIIEKRQSVAFWCNPISGHATLYWYQQILGQGPKLLIQFQNNGVVDDSQLPKDRFSAERLKGVDSTLKIQPAKLEDSAVYLCASSLERRETQYFGPGTRLLVL.

Ten or more counts support this clonotype. CDR3 in amino acids: CASSPGTGSYEAQHF. CDR3 bases: TGTGCCAGCAGTCCCGGGACAGGGTCATATGAGGCCCAGCATTTT. The chain recombines TRBV6-2 or TRBV6-3 with TRBJ1-5, with TRBD1 matching over 9 bases. The junction had 13 bases not matched to a gene; V was cut back by 5 bases and J by 11 bases. CDR1 is MNHEY and CDR2 is SVGEGT in the germline V gene. The CDR3 runs 15 residues.

The CDR3, as DNA: TGCGCCAGCAGCTTGCTCACACACCAGAACACCGGGGAGCTGTTTTTT. This translates into CASSLLTHQNTGELFF. V gene TRBV5-1 combines with J gene TRBJ2-2; D not certain. Germline CDR1 and CDR2: SGHRS and YFSETQ. CDR3 length equals 16 residues. Trimming shortened V by 1 base and J by 1 base, and 11 bases separated the two germline ends.

J is TRBJ1-5 and V is TRBV20-1, with D uncertain. Germline CDR1 DFQATT, CDR2 SNEGSKA (reference sequence). With 3 bases removed from V and 3 bases from J, the gap between germline ends came to 12 bases. The CDR3 contains 14 residues. The CDR3 sequence is CSASRRGNNQPQHF. CDR3 coding DNA: TGCAGTGCTAGTCGGCGCGGAAACAATCAGCCCCAGCATTTT.

Comment on this clonotype: Lacking the conserved final phenylalanine or tryptophan, this CDR3 likely reflects a read error. The J gene is TRBJ1-5, the V gene TRBV20-1; 9 nucleotides agree with TRBD1. Looked up from germline, CDR1 is DFQATT and CDR2 is SNEGSKA (reference sequence). V shed 4 bases and J 4 bases; nucleotides not matched to a gene: 8. The CDR3 sequence is 15 residues long. CDR3 bases: TGCAGTGCTACTCACCCGGGACAGGGTAATCAGCCCCAGCATTTG. This gives the protein CSATHPGQGNQPQHL.

This clonotype showed up just a few times. The chain links TRBV12-3 or TRBV12-4 to TRBJ1-2, with 8 bases lining up with TRBD1. The CDR3 contains 14 residues. The V and J ends lost 3 bases and 8 bases, in that order; junction bases with no gene match: 8. DNA of the CDR3: TGTGCCAGCAGTTTTACTGACAGGGGCTCCGGCTACACCTTC. Translation gives CASSFTDRGSGYTF.

The chain has TRBV20-1 and TRBJ2-3; no reliable D call. This CDR3 spans 13 amino acids. V gave up 8 bases and J gave up 2 bases, with 14 bases separating them. Germline CDR1 DFQATT, CDR2 SNEGSKA (reference sequence). The DNA for the CDR3 is TGCAGTCGCCTCCCCGCAGCCACAGATACGCAGTATTTT. It codes for CSRLPAATDTQYF.

The rearrangement joins TRBV4-3 to TRBJ1-4; 7 nucleotides agree with TRBD1. Germline CDR1 is LGHNA and CDR2 is YSLEER. The CDR3 is 16 residues long. J lost 7 bases, V lost 0 bases, and 8 bases had no gene match. The CDR3 region has the DNA TGCGCCAGCAGCCAAGATCAAAAGGGGGCGAGTGAAAAACTGTTTTTT. This codes for CASSQDQKGASEKLFF.

The chain joins TRBV6-2 or TRBV6-3 to TRBJ1-5; D is perhaps TRBD1 (5 bases). The V gene's germline CDR1 is MNHEY and CDR2 SVGEGT. The CDR3 has 16 amino acids. Between the trimmed V and J ends, which lost 6 bases and 7 bases, there was a span of 22 bases. CDR3 sequence: CASSPPAGLVEQPQHF. In DNA, the CDR3 is TGTGCCAGCAGCCCCCCGGCAGGGCTGGTTGAGCAGCCCCAGCATTTT.

V is TRBV11-2 and J is TRBJ1-1; the D gene is possibly TRBD1 (5 bases). Per the germline V gene, CDR1 is SGHAT and CDR2 is FQNNGV. V gave up 5 bases and J gave up 0 bases, with 13 bases separating them. The CDR3 sequence is 15 residues long. Here the CDR3 reads CASSLGGDMNTEAFF. DNA of the CDR3: TGTGCCAGCAGCCTGGGAGGGGATATGAACACTGAAGCTTTCTTT.

V usage is TRBV12-3 or TRBV12-4 and J usage is TRBJ2-5; the match to TRBD1 covers 8 bases. The CDR3 has 16 amino acids. After removal of 3 bases from V and 4 bases from J, the junction contained 10 bases not matched to a gene. For the CDR3, the DNA is TGTGCCAGCAGTTTGCGACAGGGGCTATGGGGAGAGACCCAGTACTTC. Protein sequence: CASSLRQGLWGETQYF.

In this sample, this clonotype turned up many times. V usage is TRBV7-2 and J usage is TRBJ2-3, with TRBD2 matching over 8 bases. This CDR3 is built from 15 residues. V trimming: 1 base; J trimming: 3 bases; junction bases outside the gene matches: 3. Per the germline V gene, CDR1 is SGHTA and CDR2 is FQGNSA. The CDR3 region is CASSLVAGRTDTQYF. The CDR3 DNA follows: TGTGCCAGCAGCTTAGTAGCGGGGAGGACAGATACGCAGTATTTT.

The chain employs TRBV19 and TRBJ2-5; perhaps D is TRBD1 or TRBD2 (5 bases each). Trimming took off 6 bases at V and 1 base at J, with 12 bases between the two ends. This CDR3 region has 14 residues. Germline CDR1 is LNHDA and CDR2 is SQIVND (reference sequence). The CDR3 DNA sequence: TGTGCCAGTAGCCCTGGGGGATCCCAAGAGACCCAGTACTTC. The encoded protein is CASSPGGSQETQYF.

This clonotype was counted a few times. The rearrangement uses TRBV28 and TRBJ2-7, with 11 bases that match TRBD2. The germline V gene has CDR1 MDHEN and CDR2 SYDVKM. After removal of 3 bases from V and 7 bases from J, the junction contained 8 bases not matched to a gene. The CDR3 length is 15 residues. The CDR3 sequence is CASSFRSGGAGEQYV. The DNA of the CDR3 is TGTGCCAGCAGTTTTCGTAGCGGGGGGGCGGGAGAGCAGTACGTC.